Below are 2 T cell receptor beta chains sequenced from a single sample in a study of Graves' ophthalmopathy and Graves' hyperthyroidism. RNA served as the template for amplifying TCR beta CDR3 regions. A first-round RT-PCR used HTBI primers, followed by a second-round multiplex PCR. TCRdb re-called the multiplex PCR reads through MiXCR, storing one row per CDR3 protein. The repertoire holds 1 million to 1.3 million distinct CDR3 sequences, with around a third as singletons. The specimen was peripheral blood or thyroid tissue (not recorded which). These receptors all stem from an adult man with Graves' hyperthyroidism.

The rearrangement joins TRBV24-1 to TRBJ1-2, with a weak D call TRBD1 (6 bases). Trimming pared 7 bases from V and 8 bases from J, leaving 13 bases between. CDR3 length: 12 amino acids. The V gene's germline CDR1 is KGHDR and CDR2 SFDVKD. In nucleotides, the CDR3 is TGTGCCACCAGCGGACGGGGACACGGCTACACCTTC. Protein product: CATSGRGHGYTF.

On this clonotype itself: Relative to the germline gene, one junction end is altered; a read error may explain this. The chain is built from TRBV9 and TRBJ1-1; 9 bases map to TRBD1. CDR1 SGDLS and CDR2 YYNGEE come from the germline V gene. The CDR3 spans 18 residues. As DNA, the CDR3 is TGCGCCAGCAGCTTGGAGGCCGGGACAGGGTTTTTGTCCAGTGAAGCTTTCTTT. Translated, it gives CASSLEAGTGFLSSEAFF. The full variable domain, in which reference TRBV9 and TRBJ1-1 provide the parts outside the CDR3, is DSGVTQTPKHLITATGQRVTLRCSPRSGDLSVYWYQQSLDQGLQFLIQYYNGEERAKGNILERFSAQQFPDLHSELNLSSLELGDSALYFCASSLEAGTGFLSSEAFFGQGTRLTVV.